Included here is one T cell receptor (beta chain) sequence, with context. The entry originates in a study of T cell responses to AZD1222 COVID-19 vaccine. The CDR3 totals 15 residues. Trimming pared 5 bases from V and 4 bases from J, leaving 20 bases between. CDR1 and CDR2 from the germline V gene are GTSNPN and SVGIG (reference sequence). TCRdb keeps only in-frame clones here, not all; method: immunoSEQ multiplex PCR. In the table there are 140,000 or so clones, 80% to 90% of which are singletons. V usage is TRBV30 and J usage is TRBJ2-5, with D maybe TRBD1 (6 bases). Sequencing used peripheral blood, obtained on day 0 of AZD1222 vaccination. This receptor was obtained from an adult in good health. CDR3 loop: CAWGGYRQGTETQYF. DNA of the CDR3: TGTGCCTGGGGTGGATATAGGCAGGGGACAGAGACCCAGTACTTC.